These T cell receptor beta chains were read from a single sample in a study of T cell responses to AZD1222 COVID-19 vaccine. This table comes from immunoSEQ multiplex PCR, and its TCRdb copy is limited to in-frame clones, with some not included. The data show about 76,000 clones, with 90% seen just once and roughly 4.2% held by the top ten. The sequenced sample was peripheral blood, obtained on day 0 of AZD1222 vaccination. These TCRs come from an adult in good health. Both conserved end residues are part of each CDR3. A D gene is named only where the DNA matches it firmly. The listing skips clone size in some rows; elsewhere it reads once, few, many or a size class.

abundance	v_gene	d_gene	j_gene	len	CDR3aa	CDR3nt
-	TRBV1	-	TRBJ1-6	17	CTSRPRQRHSYNSPLHF	TGCACCAGCAGACCAAGACAGCGCCACTCCTATAATTCACCCCTCCACTTT
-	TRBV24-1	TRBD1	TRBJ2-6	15	CAPRTGLSGANVLTF	TGTGCCCCCCGGACAGGGCTCTCTGGGGCCAACGTCCTGACTTTC
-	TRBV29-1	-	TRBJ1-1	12	CSVLTANTEAFF	TGCAGCGTTCTGACAGCTAACACTGAAGCTTTCTTT
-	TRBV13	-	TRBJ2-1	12	CASSLSGHEQFF	TGTGCCAGCAGCTTGAGTGGCCATGAGCAGTTCTTC
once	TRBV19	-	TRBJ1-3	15	CASSTGDSSGNTIYF	TGTGCCAGTAGTACGGGGGATAGCTCTGGAAACACCATATATTTT
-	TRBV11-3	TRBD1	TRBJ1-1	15	CASSPTWGQGNEAFF	TGTGCCAGCAGCCCAACATGGGGACAGGGTAACGAAGCTTTCTTT
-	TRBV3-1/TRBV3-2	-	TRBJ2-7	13	CASSQSPGYEQYF	TGTGCCAGCAGCCAATCTCCAGGCTACGAGCAGTACTTC
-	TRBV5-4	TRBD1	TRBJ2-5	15	CASRSGQGAKKTQYF	TGTGCCAGCAGGTCGGGACAGGGGGCAAAAAAGACCCAGTACTTC
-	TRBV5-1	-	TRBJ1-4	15	CASSLISDYAEKLFF	TGCGCCAGCAGCTTGATTTCAGACTATGCGGAAAAACTGTTTTTT
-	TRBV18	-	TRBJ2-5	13	CASSPGFQETQYF	TGTGCCAGCTCACCAGGCTTCCAAGAGACCCAGTACTTC
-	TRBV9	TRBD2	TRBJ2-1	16	CASSVRIAGDLNEQFF	TGTGCCAGCAGCGTCAGGATAGCGGGGGACCTCAATGAGCAGTTCTTC
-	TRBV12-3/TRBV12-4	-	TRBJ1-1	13	CASSLLRNTEAFF	TGTGCCAGCAGTTTATTAAGGAATACTGAAGCTTTCTTT
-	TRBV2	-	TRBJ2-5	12	CASSESVETQYF	TGTGCCAGCAGTGAATCTGTGGAGACCCAGTACTTC
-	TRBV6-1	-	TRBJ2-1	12	CASSEGGLEQFF	TGTGCCAGCAGTGAAGGGGGGCTTGAGCAGTTCTTC
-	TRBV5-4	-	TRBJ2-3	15	CASSDAHRYTDTQYF	TGTGCCAGCAGCGACGCCCATAGATACACAGATACGCAGTATTTT
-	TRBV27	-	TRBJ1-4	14	CASSWGGTNEKLFF	TGTGCCAGCAGTTGGGGGGGCACTAATGAAAAACTGTTTTTT
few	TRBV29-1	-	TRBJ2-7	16	CSVVRLGRALNYEQYF	TGCAGCGTTGTGAGATTGGGCAGGGCCCTTAACTACGAGCAGTACTTC
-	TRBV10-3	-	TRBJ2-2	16	CAISESKLANTGELFF	TGTGCCATCAGTGAGTCGAAACTAGCGAACACCGGGGAGCTGTTTTTT
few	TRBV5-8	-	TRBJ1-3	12	CASSPRTNTIYF	TGTGCCAGCAGCCCCAGGACAAACACCATATATTTT
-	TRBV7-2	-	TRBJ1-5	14	CASSPKTGNQPQHF	TGTGCCAGCAGCCCAAAGACGGGCAATCAGCCCCAGCATTTT
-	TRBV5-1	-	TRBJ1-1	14	CASSWEGGHTEAFF	TGCGCCAGCAGCTGGGAGGGGGGCCACACTGAAGCTTTCTTT
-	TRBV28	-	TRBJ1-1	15	CASSRVEGLSTEAFF	TGTGCCAGCAGCCGCGTGGAGGGGCTGAGCACTGAAGCTTTCTTT
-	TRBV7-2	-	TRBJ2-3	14	CASSSSPAGERQYF	TGTGCCAGCAGCTCCTCACCCGCCGGTGAGAGGCAGTATTTT
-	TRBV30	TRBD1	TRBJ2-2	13	CAWYQGANGELFF	TGTGCCTGGTATCAGGGGGCCAACGGGGAGCTGTTTTTT
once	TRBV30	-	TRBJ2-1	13	CAWYLRRDNEQFF	TGTGCCTGGTACCTTCGGAGGGACAATGAGCAGTTCTTC
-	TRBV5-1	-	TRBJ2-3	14	CASSPGLSTDTQSF	TGCGCCAGCAGCCCGGGACTTAGCACAGATACGCAGTCTTTT
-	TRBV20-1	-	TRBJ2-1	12	CSASGGAGEQFF	TGCAGTGCTAGTGGGGGAGCCGGAGAGCAGTTCTTC
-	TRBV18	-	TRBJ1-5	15	CASSPGGQWDQPQHF	TGTGCCAGCTCACCGGGGGGGCAATGGGATCAGCCCCAGCATTTT
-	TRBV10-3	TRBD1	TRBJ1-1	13	CASHRGENTEAFF	TGTGCCAGTCACAGGGGGGAAAACACTGAAGCTTTCTTT
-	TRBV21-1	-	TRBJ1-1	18	CASSKVGGQGPTRTEAFF	TGTGCCAGCAGCAAAGTCGGCGGACAGGGTCCGACGAGGACTGAAGCTTTCTTT
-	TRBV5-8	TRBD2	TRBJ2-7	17	CASSSKTSGNRQYEQYF	TGTGCCAGCAGCTCGAAAACTAGCGGGAACAGACAGTACGAGCAGTACTTC
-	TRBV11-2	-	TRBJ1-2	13	CASSPGGNYGYTF	TGTGCCAGCAGCCCCGGGGGGAACTATGGCTACACCTTC
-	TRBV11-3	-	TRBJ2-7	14	CASSLSGGLSEQYF	TGTGCCAGCAGCTTGTCGGGGGGCTTGAGTGAGCAGTACTTC
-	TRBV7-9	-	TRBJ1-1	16	CASSLFGGGTGTEAFF	TGTGCCAGCAGCTTATTTGGGGGCGGGACGGGAACTGAAGCTTTCTTT
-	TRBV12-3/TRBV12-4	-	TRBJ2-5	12	CASSFLGETQYF	TGTGCCAGCAGTTTTTTGGGCGAGACCCAGTACTTC
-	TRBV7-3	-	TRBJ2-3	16	CASSLTPTVRTDTQYF	TGTGCCAGCAGCTTAACCCCGACAGTCCGCACAGATACGCAGTATTTT
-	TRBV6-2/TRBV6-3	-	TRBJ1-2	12	CASSSPGPGYTF	TGTGCCAGCAGTTCACCAGGGCCTGGCTACACCTTC